There are a few counts of the clone carrying this T cell receptor (beta chain). The assay was immunoSEQ multiplex PCR, and TCRdb's table has in-frame clones only and misses some. The table includes about 45,000 clones, more than 60% detected once. The CDR3 loop spans 15 amino acids. Per germline, CDR1 MNHEY and CDR2 SVGAGI. After removal of 6 bases from V and 5 bases from J, the junction contained 11 bases not matched to a gene. This specimen comes from a study of radiotherapy plus CTLA-4 blockade in lung cancer. This TCR was sampled from a human donor with non-small cell lung cancer who had a partial response to radiotherapy plus ipilimumab. J is TRBJ1-1 and V is TRBV6-5; TRBD1 matches at 8 bases. The sample consisted of peripheral blood, taken from a patient treated with radiotherapy plus ipilimumab. The CDR3 is CASSITTGGKTEAFF. Written as DNA, the CDR3 is TGTGCCAGCAGCATTACCACAGGGGGGAAAACTGAAGCTTTCTTT.